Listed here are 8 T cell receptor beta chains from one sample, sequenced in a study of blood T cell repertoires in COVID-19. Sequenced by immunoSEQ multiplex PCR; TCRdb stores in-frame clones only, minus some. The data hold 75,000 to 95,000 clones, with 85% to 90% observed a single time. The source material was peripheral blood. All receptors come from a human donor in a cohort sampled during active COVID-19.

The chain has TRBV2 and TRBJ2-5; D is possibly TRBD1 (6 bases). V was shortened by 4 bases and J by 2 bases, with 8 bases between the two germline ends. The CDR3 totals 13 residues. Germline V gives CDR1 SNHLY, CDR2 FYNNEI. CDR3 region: CASSVGTQETQYF. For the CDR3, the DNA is TGTGCCAGCAGTGTGGGGACACAAGAGACCCAGTACTTC.

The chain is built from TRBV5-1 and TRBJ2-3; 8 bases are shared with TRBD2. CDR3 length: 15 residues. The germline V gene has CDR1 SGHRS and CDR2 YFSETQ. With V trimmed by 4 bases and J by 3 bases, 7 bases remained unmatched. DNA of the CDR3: TGCGCCAGCAGCCTCGGGAGGGCCTGGACAGATACGCAGTATTTT. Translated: CASSLGRAWTDTQYF.

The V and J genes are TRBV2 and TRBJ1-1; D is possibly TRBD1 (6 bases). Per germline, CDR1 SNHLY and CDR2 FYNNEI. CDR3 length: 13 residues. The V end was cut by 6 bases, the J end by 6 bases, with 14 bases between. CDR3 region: CASSLKQGSEAFF. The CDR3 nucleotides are TGTGCCAGCAGCCTTAAACAGGGATCTGAAGCTTTCTTT.

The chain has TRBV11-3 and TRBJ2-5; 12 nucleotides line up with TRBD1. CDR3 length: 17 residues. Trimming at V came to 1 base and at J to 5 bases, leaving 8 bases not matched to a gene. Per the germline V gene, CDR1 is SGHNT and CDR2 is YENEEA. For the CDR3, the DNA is TGTGCCAGCAGCTTAGGGCAGGGGACAGGGGGCATGGAGACCCAGTACTTC. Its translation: CASSLGQGTGGMETQYF.

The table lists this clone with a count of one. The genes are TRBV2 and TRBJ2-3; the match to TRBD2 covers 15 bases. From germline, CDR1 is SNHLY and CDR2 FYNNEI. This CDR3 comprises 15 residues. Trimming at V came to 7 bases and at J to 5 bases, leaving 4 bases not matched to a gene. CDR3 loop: CASTGLAGGRDTQYF. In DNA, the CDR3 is TGTGCCAGCACCGGACTAGCGGGAGGGCGAGATACGCAGTATTTT.

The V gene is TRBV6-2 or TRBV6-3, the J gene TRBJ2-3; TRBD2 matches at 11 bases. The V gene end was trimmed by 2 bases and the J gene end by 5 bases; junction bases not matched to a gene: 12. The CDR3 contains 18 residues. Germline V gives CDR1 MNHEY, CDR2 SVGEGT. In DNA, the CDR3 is TGTGCCAGCAGTTACGCCCAACTAGCGGGAGTAGGTATAGATACGCAGTATTTT. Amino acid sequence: CASSYAQLAGVGIDTQYF.

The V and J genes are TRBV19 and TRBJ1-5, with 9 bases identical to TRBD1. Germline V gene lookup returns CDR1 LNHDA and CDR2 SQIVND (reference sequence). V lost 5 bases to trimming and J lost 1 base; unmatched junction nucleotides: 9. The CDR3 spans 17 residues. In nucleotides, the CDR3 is TGTGCCAGTAGTCTCAACTACAGGGGGCAGAGCAATCAGCCCCAGCATTTT. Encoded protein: CASSLNYRGQSNQPQHF.

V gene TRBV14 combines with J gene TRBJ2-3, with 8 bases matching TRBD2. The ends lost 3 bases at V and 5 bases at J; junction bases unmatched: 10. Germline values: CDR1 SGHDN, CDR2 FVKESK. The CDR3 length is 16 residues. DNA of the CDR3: TGTGCCAGCAGCCAGCTGTCAGCGGGGGTTAGAGATACGCAGTATTTT. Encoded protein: CASSQLSAGVRDTQYF.